These 24 T cell receptor beta chains originate from one sample sequenced in a study of T-cell reconstitution after alpha-beta-depleted transplantation in children. Unique molecular identifiers were used in preparing the TCRbeta library. TCRdb reprocessed the PCR reads with MiXCR, giving one entry per CDR3 protein. The table records about 490,000 distinct CDR3 sequences, 10% of them present only once. The sample consisted of PBMCs, taken before TCRalphabeta/CD19-depleted stem cell transplant. The receptors come from a child aged 2 to 15 with inherited bone marrow failure, due to receive a stem cell transplant.

At least ten counts were recorded for this clonotype. V and J are TRBV11-2 and TRBJ2-7; 9 bases fit TRBD1. The CDR3 has 14 residues. The V gene end was trimmed by 5 bases and the J gene end by 4 bases; junction bases not matched to a gene: 6. Germline CDR1 SGHAT, CDR2 FQNNGV. CDR3 in amino acids: CASSIQGARYEQYF. Here the CDR3 DNA reads TGTGCCAGCAGCATACAGGGGGCGCGTTACGAGCAGTACTTC.

This clonotype appeared many times. The chain recombines TRBV20-1 with TRBJ2-5; no clear D gene. Trimming took 2 bases from V and 2 from J, leaving 6 bases between them. The CDR3 runs 12 residues. The germline V gene encodes CDR1 DFQATT and CDR2 SNEGSKA (reference sequence). CDR3 sequence: CSARTAQETQYF. The CDR3 DNA is TGCAGTGCTAGAACGGCTCAAGAGACCCAGTACTTC.

This chain links TRBV7-8 with TRBJ2-3, with D unresolved. V gave up 3 bases and J gave up 6 bases, with 13 bases separating them. CDR1 SGHVS and CDR2 FQNEAQ come from the germline V gene. This CDR3 is 14 amino acids long. CDR3 nucleotide sequence: TGTGCCAGCAGCTTCACGAATTATGAGGATACGCAGTATTTT. Amino acids: CASSFTNYEDTQYF.

This clonotype was counted many times. The chain combines TRBV4-3 with TRBJ2-1, with TRBD2 matching 7 bases. This CDR3 comprises 18 residues. Germline V gene data show CDR1 as LGHNA and CDR2 as YSLEER. V dropped 1 base and J dropped 4; count of bases not matched to a gene: 13. In DNA, the CDR3 is TGCGCCAGCAGCCAAGGGGGACCCCATTGGGGGGGATACAATGAGCAGTTCTTC. This codes for CASSQGGPHWGGYNEQFF.

The chain couples TRBV20-1 to TRBJ2-2, with 8 nucleotides matching TRBD1. Trimming removed 6 bases from V and 7 bases from J; junction bases left unmatched: 13. The germline V gene encodes CDR1 DFQATT and CDR2 SNEGSKA (reference sequence). This CDR3 comprises 15 residues. The CDR3 nucleotides are TGCAGTGCCTCCCGGACAGGGATCCGTTACGGGGAGCTGTTTTTT. It yields the protein CSASRTGIRYGELFF.

Many counts were recorded for this clonotype. This rearrangement joins TRBV11-2 to TRBJ1-1; TRBD1 aligns across 7 bases. Germline V gene data show CDR1 as SGHAT and CDR2 as FQNNGV. CDR3 length: 16 residues. J gave up 3 bases and V 5 bases, and 12 bases lay outside the gene matches. DNA for the CDR3: TGTGCCAGCAGCCCTAGACCGGGACAGAGGGACACTGAAGCTTTCTTT. It encodes CASSPRPGQRDTEAFF.

This clonotype has a count of ten or more. The chain joins TRBV20-1 to TRBJ2-5; the D gene is possibly TRBD2 (5 bases). The CDR3 loop spans 17 amino acids. CDR1 and CDR2 from the germline V gene are DFQATT and SNEGSKA (reference sequence). Trimming took 3 bases from V and 0 from J, leaving 20 bases between them. The CDR3 region is CSASSRPSYSNQETQYF. The CDR3 bases are TGCAGTGCTAGTTCCCGACCTAGCTATTCCAACCAAGAGACCCAGTACTTC.

This clonotype was seen at least ten times. The chain employs TRBV5-1 and TRBJ1-2, with D maybe TRBD1 (5 bases). Trimming removed 4 bases at V and 0 bases at J, with 13 bases between. The CDR3 consists of 15 residues. Germline-derived CDR1 and CDR2 are SGHRS and YFSETQ. The CDR3 region has the DNA TGCGCCAGCAGCCTAGGAGACAGAGCTAACTATGGCTACACCTTC. Its protein is CASSLGDRANYGYTF.

Here the CDR3 DNA reads TGTGCCAGCAGTTACGTCGGGGGGATCTACAATGAGCAGTTCTTC. This gives the protein CASSYVGGIYNEQFF. The rearrangement links TRBV6-5 to TRBJ2-1; TRBD2 matches 7 bases. This CDR3 has 15 residues. CDR1 MNHEY and CDR2 SVGAGI come from the germline V gene. Trimming cost V 2 bases and J 3 bases; bases outside gene matches: 4.

This clonotype was detected many times. The CDR3 here is CASSRHDRASEAFF. DNA of the CDR3: TGCGCCAGCAGCCGTCACGACAGGGCGTCTGAAGCTTTCTTT. This chain joins TRBV5-1 and TRBJ1-1; 7 nucleotides align to TRBD1. The CDR3 extends over 14 amino acids. The germline V gene encodes CDR1 SGHRS and CDR2 YFSETQ. The V segment lost 4 bases and the J segment 6 bases; nucleotides outside the gene matches: 9.

This clonotype was recorded many times. V usage is TRBV12-3 or TRBV12-4 and J usage is TRBJ2-3, with 8 bases lining up with TRBD2. V lost 2 bases, J lost 1 base, and 2 bases stayed unmatched. The CDR3 sequence is 15 residues long. The chain's CDR3 is CASSLQAGGTDTQYF. The DNA of the CDR3 is TGTGCCAGCAGTTTACAAGCGGGAGGCACAGATACGCAGTATTTT.

At least ten counts were recorded for this clonotype. The V and J genes are TRBV2 and TRBJ2-7; possible D gene TRBD2, 5 bases. Germline lookup yields CDR1 SNHLY and CDR2 FYNNEI. The CDR3 totals 14 residues. Trimming removed 3 bases at V and 4 bases at J, with 13 bases between. The CDR3, as DNA: TGTGCCAGCAGTGAGAGCATTCCGGGGTACGAGCAGTACTTC. This gives the protein CASSESIPGYEQYF. Looking up the rest from reference TRBV2 and TRBJ2-7 gives the full variable domain: EPEVTQTPSHQVTQMGQEVILRCVPISNHLYFYWYRQILGQKVEFLVSFYNNEISEKSEIFDDQFSVERPDGSNFTLKIRSTKLEDSAMYFCASSESIPGYEQYFGPGTRLTVT.

The table lists this clonotype with many counts. V gene TRBV7-8 combines with J gene TRBJ2-2; D is ambiguous. Germline loops: CDR1 SGHVS, CDR2 FQNEAQ. CDR3 size: 15 residues. The V gene lost 2 bases and the J gene lost 3 bases, with 10 bases spanning the gap. In DNA form, the CDR3 reads TGTGCCAGCAGCTTACCAGTGAAGGACACCGGGGAGCTGTTTTTT. Translation: CASSLPVKDTGELFF. Supplemented by reference TRBV7-8 and TRBJ2-2, the full variable domain reads GAGVSQSPRYKVAKRGQDVALRCDPISGHVSLFWYQQALGQGPEFLTYFQNEAQLDKSGLPSDRFFAERPEGSVSTLKIQRTQQEDSAVYLCASSLPVKDTGELFFGEGSRLTVL.

This clonotype was found a few times. V and J are TRBV23-1 and TRBJ2-5, with 7 bases matching TRBD2. TRBV23-1 qualifies as an ORF whose function is uncertain. The CDR3 has 18 residues. The J segment lost 1 base and the V segment lost 4 bases, leaving 15 bases of the junction unmatched. Here the CDR3 reads CASSPEVSREIRQETQYF. The CDR3, as DNA: TGCGCCAGCAGTCCTGAGGTCTCGCGGGAGATTCGCCAAGAGACCCAGTACTTC.

This clonotype was seen at least ten times. The chain has TRBV6-2 or TRBV6-3 and TRBJ2-2; 7 bases line up with TRBD2. Germline CDR1 is MNHEY and CDR2 is SVGEGT. The CDR3 spans 16 residues. The V and J ends lost 2 bases and 4 bases, in that order; junction bases with no gene match: 7. Here the CDR3 DNA reads TGTGCCAGCAGTTACATGTCGGTAGCGGGCACCGGGGAGCTGTTTTTT. This translates into CASSYMSVAGTGELFF.

This clonotype came up many times. For the CDR3, the DNA is TGCGCCAGCAGCTACGCCGTCTCCTACGAGCAGTACTTC. It is translated as CASSYAVSYEQYF. The chain joins TRBV5-1 to TRBJ2-7, with D unclear. The CDR3 length is 13 residues. CDR1 and CDR2 from the germline V gene are SGHRS and YFSETQ. Trimming cost V 3 bases and J 0 bases, with 7 bases left between them.

This clonotype was found many times. The chain couples TRBV10-3 to TRBJ2-7; no clear D. V was clipped by 3 bases and J by 0 bases, with 9 bases between them. This CDR3 is 14 amino acids long. In germline, CDR1 is ENHRY, CDR2 SYGVKD. The CDR3 protein is CAISDSMLSYEQYF. In DNA form, the CDR3 reads TGTGCCATCAGTGATTCCATGCTCTCCTACGAGCAGTACTTC.

On this clonotype: With a much larger clone just one base away, this may be a read error. V and J are TRBV29-1 and TRBJ2-7; 9 positions agree with TRBD2. The CDR3 spans 13 residues. The J segment lost 3 bases and the V segment lost 5 bases, leaving 5 bases of the junction unmatched. The V gene's germline CDR1 is SQVTM and CDR2 ANQGSEA. CDR3: CSVRTSVRYEQYF. In DNA, the CDR3 is TGCAGCGTTAGGACTAGCGTTCGCTACGAGCAGTACTTC.

V is TRBV7-2 and J is TRBJ2-7; TRBD2 agrees at 11 bases. Germline V gives CDR1 SGHTA, CDR2 FQGNSA. V trimming: 1 base; J trimming: 6 bases; junction bases outside the gene matches: 5. The CDR3 runs to 15 residues. The CDR3 reads CASSLGVAGGAEQYF. CDR3 nucleotide sequence: TGTGCCAGCAGCTTAGGTGTAGCGGGAGGGGCCGAGCAGTACTTC.

This clonotype was picked up many times. The genes are TRBV9 and TRBJ2-5; D might be TRBD2 (7 bases). V was pared by 2 bases and J by 5 bases, with 13 bases between. Germline V gene data show CDR1 as SGDLS and CDR2 as YYNGEE. This CDR3 contains 14 residues. CDR3 loop: CASSVLGGGETQYF. The CDR3 DNA reads TGTGCCAGCAGCGTTCTTGGGGGGGGCGAGACCCAGTACTTC.

About this clonotype: This could be a read error, since a much larger clone is one nucleotide away. The gene calls are TRBV4-3 and TRBJ2-1; D unclear. The germline V gene has CDR1 LGHNA and CDR2 YSLEER. There are 16 residues in the CDR3. V gave up 3 bases and J gave up 2 bases, with 14 bases separating them. CDR3 bases: TGCGCCAGCAGCCACGGCTGGGCGTCGACCTACAATGAGCAGTTCTTC. Translating it yields CASSHGWASTYNEQFF.

The V gene is TRBV28, the J gene TRBJ2-7; 10 bases line up with TRBD2. From germline, CDR1 is MDHEN and CDR2 SYDVKM. This CDR3 contains 14 residues. Germline trimming cut 8 bases from V and 3 bases from J; bases unmatched to any gene: 7. The CDR3 region has the DNA TGTGCCAGCGGCCTTAGCGGGAGGAACTACGAGCAGTACTTC. Translating it yields CASGLSGRNYEQYF. Combining the CDR3 with reference TRBV28 and TRBJ2-7 gives the whole variable domain DVKVTQSSRYLVKRTGEKVFLECVQDMDHENMFWYRQDPGLGLRLIYFSYDVKMKEKGDIPEGYSVSREKKERFSLILESASTNQTSMYLCASGLSGRNYEQYFGPGTRLTVT.

This clonotype was seen repeatedly, ten times or more. This sequence joins TRBV15 and TRBJ2-7, with D hard to call. The V end was cut by 1 base, the J end by 3 bases, with 16 bases between. The CDR3 has 16 amino acids. CDR1 LNHNV and CDR2 YYDKDF come from the germline V gene (reference sequence). CDR3 sequence reads: CATSRGKGYSNYEQYF. The CDR3, as DNA: TGTGCCACCAGCAGAGGCAAGGGCTATAGCAACTACGAGCAGTACTTC.

In its sample, this clonotype was seen many times. The CDR3 nucleotides are TGCAGCGTTGTGCACCCGGTTAGCTACAATGAGCAGTTCTTC. It yields the protein CSVVHPVSYNEQFF. The chain is built from TRBV29-1 and TRBJ2-1; D not resolved. Per the germline V gene, CDR1 is SQVTM and CDR2 is ANQGSEA. CDR3 length equals 14 residues. V shed 4 bases and J shed 3 bases, with 13 bases lying between them.